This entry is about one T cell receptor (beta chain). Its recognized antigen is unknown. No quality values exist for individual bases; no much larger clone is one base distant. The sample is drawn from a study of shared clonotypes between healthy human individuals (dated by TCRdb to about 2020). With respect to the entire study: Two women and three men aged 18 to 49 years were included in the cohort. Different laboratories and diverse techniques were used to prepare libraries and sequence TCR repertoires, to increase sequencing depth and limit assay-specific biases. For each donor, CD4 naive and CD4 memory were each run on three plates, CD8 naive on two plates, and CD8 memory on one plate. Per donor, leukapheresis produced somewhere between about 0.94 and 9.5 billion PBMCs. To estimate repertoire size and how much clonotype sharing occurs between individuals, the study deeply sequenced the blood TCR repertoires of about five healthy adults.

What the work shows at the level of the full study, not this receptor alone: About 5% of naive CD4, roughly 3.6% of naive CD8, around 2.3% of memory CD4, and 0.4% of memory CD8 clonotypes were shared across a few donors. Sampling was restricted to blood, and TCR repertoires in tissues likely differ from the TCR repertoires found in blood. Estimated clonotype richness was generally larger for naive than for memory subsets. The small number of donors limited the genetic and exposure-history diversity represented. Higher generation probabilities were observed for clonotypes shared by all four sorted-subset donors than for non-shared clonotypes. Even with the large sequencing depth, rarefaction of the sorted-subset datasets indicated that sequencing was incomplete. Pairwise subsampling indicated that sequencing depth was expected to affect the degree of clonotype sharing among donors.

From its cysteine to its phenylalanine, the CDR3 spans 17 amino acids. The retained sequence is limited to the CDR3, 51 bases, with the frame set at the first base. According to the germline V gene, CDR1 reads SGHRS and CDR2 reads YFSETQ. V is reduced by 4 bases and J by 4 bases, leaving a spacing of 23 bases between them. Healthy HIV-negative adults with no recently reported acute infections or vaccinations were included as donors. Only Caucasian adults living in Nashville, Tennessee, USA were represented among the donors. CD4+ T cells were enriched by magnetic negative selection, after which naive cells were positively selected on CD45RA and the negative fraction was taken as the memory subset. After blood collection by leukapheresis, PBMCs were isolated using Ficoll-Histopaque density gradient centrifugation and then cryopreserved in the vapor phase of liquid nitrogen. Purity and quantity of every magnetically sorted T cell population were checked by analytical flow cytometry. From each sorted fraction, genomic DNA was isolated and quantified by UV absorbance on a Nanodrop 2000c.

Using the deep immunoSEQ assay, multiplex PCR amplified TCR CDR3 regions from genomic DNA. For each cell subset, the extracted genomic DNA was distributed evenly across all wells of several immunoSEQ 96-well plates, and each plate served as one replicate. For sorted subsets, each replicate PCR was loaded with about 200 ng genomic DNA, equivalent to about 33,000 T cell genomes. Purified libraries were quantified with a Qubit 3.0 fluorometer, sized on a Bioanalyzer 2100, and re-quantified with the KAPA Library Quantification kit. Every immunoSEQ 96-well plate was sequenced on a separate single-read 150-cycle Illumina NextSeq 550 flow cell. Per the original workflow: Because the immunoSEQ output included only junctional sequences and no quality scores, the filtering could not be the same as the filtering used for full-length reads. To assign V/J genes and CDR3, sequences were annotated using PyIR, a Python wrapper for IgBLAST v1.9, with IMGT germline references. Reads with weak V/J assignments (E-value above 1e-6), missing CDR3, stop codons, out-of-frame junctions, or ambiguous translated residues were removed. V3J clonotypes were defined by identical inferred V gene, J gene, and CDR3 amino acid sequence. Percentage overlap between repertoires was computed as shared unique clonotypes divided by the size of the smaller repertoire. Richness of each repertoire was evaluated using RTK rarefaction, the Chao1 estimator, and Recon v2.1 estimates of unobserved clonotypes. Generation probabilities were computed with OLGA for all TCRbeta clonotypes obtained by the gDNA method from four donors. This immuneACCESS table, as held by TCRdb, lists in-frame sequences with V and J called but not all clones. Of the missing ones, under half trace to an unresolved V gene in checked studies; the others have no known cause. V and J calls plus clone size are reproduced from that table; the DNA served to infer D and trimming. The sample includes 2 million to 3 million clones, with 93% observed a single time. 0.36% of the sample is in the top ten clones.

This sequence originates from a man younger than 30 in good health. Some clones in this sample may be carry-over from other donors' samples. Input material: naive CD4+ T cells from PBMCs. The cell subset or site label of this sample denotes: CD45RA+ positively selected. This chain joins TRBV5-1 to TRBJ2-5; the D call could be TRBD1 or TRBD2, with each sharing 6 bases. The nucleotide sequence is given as TGCGCCAGCAGCCCGAGGGGGGCTAGGCAAGTGACAGAGACCCAGTACTTC. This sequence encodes CASSPRGARQVTETQYF. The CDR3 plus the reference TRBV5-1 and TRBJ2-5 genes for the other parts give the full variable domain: KAGVTQTPRYLIKTRGQQVTLSCSPISGHRSVSWYQQTPGQGLQFLFEYFSETQRNKGNFPGRFSGRQFSNSRSEMNVSTLELGDSALYLCASSPRGARQVTETQYFGPGTRLLVL.